This entry concerns a single TCR beta chain. No antigen is known for it. The data were taken from a study of T cell repertoires in cytomegalovirus infection. Study summary: The public TCR beta signatures pointed to both CMV infection and matching HLA type. Study-level points and caveats: Carriage of CMV together with the relevant HLA was identifiable through cumulative public TCR beta family frequency.

Trimming pared 1 base from V and 8 bases from J, leaving 6 bases between. Germline V gene lookup returns CDR1 SGHDT and CDR2 YYEEEE. The CDR3 spans 11 residues. TCRdb used MiXCR to reprocess the reads, holding one entry per CDR3 protein. Of about 570,000 distinct CDR3 sequences listed, around two fifths were seen once; the top ten hold about half. This sample comprised cultured PBMCs, obtained from culture after CMV antigen stimulation. This TCR derives from a human donor in good health (CMV status not recorded). Some clones in this sample may be carry-over from other donors' samples. The rearrangement uses TRBV5-6 and TRBJ1-2, with D uncertain. The CDR3 bases are TGTGCCAGCAGCTTGAACTCGGGCTACACCTTC. It translates to CASSLNSGYTF. The full variable domain, completed using reference TRBV5-6 and TRBJ1-2, is DAGVTQSPTHLIKTRGQQVTLRCSPKSGHDTVSWYQQALGQGPQFIFQYYEEEERQRGNFPDRFSGHQFPNYSSELNVNALLLGDSALYLCASSLNSGYTFGSGTRLTVV.